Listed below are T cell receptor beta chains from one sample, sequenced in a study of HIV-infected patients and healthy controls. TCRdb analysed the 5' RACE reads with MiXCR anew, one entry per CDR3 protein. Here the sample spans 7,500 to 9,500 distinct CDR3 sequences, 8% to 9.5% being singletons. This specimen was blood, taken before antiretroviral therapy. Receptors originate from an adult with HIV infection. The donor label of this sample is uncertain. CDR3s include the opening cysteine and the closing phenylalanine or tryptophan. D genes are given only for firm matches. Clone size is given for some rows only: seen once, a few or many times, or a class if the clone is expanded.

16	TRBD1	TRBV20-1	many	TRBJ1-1	CSARDSLQGANTEAFF	TGCAGTGCTAGAGATAGCCTGCAGGGGGCGAACACTGAAGCTTTCTTT
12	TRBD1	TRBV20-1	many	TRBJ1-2	CSARVTGGGYTF	TGCAGTGCTAGAGTAACAGGGGGGGGCTACACCTTC
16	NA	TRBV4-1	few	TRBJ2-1	CASSQEPSPTYNEQFF	TGCGCCAGCAGCCAAGAACCGTCCCCAACCTACAATGAGCAGTTCTTC
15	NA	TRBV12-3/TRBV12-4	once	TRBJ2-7	CASRNRGAGSYEQYF	TGTGCCAGCAGAAACAGAGGGGCGGGTTCCTACGAGCAGTACTTC
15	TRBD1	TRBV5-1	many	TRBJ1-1	CASSLETGGYTEAFF	TGCGCCAGCAGCTTGGAGACAGGGGGGTACACTGAAGCTTTCTTT
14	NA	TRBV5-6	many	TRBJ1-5	CASSLGLRNQPQHF	TGTGCCAGCAGCTTAGGACTTCGAAATCAGCCCCAGCATTTT
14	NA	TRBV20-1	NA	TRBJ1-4	CSATTGPTNEKLFF	TGCAGTGCAACAACAGGGCCTACTAATGAAAAACTGTTTTTT
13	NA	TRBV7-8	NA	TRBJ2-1	CASREWEVHEQFF	TGTGCCAGCAGGGAGTGGGAAGTCCATGAGCAGTTCTTC
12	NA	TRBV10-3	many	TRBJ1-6	CATGVGDSPLHF	TGTGCCACCGGGGTTGGGGATTCACCCCTCCACTTT
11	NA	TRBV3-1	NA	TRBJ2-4	CASSPGAEKYF	TGTGCCAGCAGCCCTGGGGCCGAGAAGTACTTC
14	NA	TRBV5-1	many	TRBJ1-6	CASSFTGSNSPLHF	TGCGCCAGCAGCTTTACAGGGTCGAACTCACCCCTCCACTTT
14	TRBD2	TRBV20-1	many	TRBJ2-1	CSARGLAGINEQFF	TGCAGTGCTAGAGGCCTAGCGGGAATCAATGAGCAGTTCTTC
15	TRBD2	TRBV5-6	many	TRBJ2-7	CASSFLAGDTYEQYF	TGTGCCAGCAGCTTCCTAGCGGGAGATACCTACGAGCAGTACTTC
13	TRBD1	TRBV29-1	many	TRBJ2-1	CSVEVSGQAKQFF	TGCAGCGTTGAAGTTTCCGGACAGGCCAAGCAGTTCTTC
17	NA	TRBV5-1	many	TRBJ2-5	CASSSPSTGGLQETQYF	TGCGCCAGCAGCTCCCCGAGTACGGGCGGGCTTCAAGAGACCCAGTACTTC
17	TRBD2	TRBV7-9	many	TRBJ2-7	CASRAFGTSGGVYEQYF	TGTGCCAGCAGAGCGTTCGGGACTAGCGGGGGGGTTTACGAGCAGTACTTC
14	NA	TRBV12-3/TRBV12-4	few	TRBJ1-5	CASSLAPVNQPQHF	TGTGCCAGCAGTTTAGCCCCGGTCAATCAGCCCCAGCATTTT
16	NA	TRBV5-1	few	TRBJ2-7	CASSLSSMSTLYEQYF	TGCGCCAGCAGCTTGAGTAGTATGAGTACTCTCTACGAGCAGTACTTC
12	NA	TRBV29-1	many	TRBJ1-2	CSVAVGNYGYTF	TGCAGCGTTGCTGTCGGGAACTATGGCTACACCTTC
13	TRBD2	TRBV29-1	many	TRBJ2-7	CSVAGGGAREQYF	TGCAGCGTGGCCGGCGGGGGGGCGAGGGAGCAGTACTTC
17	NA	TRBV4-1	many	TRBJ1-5	CASSPYEQVDSNQPQHF	TGCGCCAGCAGCCCGTACGAACAGGTAGATAGCAATCAGCCCCAGCATTTT
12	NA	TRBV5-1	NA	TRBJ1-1	CASSLAGDRWFF	TGCGCCAGCAGCTTGGCCGGAGACAGGTGGTTCTTT
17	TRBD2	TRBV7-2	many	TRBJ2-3	CASSPGLAGQLPDTQYF	TGTGCCAGCAGCCCGGGACTAGCGGGCCAACTCCCAGATACGCAGTATTTT
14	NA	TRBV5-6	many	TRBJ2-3	CASSRLQRLDTQYF	TGTGCCAGCAGCCGTCTTCAGCGGTTGGATACGCAGTATTTT
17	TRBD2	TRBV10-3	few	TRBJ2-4	CAISESGGGRAKNIQYF	TGTGCCATCAGTGAGTCCGGTGGCGGGAGGGCCAAAAACATTCAGTACTTC
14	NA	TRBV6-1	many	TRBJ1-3	CASSEQGAGNTIYF	TGTGCCAGCAGTGAACAGGGAGCTGGAAACACCATATATTTT
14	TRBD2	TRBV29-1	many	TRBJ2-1	CSARTSSTYNEQFF	TGCAGCGCCCGGACTAGTAGCACCTACAATGAGCAGTTCTTC
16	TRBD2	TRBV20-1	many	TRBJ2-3	CSARDQGTSGTDTQYF	TGCAGTGCTAGAGATCAGGGAACTAGCGGCACAGATACGCAGTATTTT
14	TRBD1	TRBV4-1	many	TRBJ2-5	CASSLGQDQETQYF	TGCGCCAGCAGCCTAGGACAGGACCAAGAGACCCAGTACTTC
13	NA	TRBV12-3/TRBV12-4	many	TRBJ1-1	CASSFGADTEAFF	TGTGCCAGCAGTTTCGGGGCAGACACTGAAGCTTTCTTT
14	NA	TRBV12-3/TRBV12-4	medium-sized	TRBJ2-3	CASSLQGITDTQYF	TGTGCCAGCAGTCTCCAGGGAATCACAGATACGCAGTATTTT
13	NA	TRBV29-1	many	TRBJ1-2	CSVEEGVNYGYTF	TGCAGCGTTGAAGAGGGGGTTAACTATGGCTACACCTTC
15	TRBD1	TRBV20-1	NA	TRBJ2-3	CSASPMDRGTDTQYF	TGCAGTGCTAGTCCCATGGACAGGGGCACAGATACGCAGTATTTT
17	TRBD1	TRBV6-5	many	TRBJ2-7	CASSYSGGQGLSYEQYF	TGTGCCAGCAGTTACTCGGGGGGACAGGGCCTTTCCTACGAGCAGTACTTC
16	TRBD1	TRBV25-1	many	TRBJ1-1	CASSVGQGASWTEAFF	TGTGCCAGCAGTGTGGGACAGGGGGCAAGCTGGACTGAAGCTTTCTTT
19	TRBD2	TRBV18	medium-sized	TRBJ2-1	CASSPGSGRADSSYNEQFF	TGTGCCAGCTCACCAGGTAGCGGGAGGGCCGATAGCTCCTACAATGAGCAGTTCTTC
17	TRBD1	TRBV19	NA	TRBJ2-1	CASSMGGTGGSYNEQFF	TGTGCCAGTAGTATGGGCGGGACAGGGGGCTCCTACAATGAGCAGTTCTTC
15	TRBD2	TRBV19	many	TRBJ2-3	CASSALAGATDTQYF	TGTGCCAGTAGCGCACTAGCGGGAGCGACAGATACGCAGTATTTT
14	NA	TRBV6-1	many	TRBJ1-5	CASLQIYSNQPQHF	TGTGCCAGCTTGCAAATTTATAGCAATCAGCCCCAGCATTTT
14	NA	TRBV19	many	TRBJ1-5	CASRTEQRNQPQHF	TGTGCCAGTCGGACGGAACAGAGAAATCAGCCCCAGCATTTT
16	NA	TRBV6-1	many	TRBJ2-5	CASRDVGTSPSKTQYF	TGTGCCAGCAGAGATGTGGGGACATCCCCATCCAAGACCCAGTACTTC
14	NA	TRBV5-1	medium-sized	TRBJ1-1	CASSLQTGQSEAFF	TGCGCCAGCAGCTTGCAGACGGGGCAGTCTGAAGCTTTCTTT
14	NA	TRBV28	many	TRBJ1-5	CASSLSGRHQPQHF	TGTGCCAGCAGTTTATCCGGGAGGCATCAGCCCCAGCATTTT
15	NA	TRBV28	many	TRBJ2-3	CASSNGGTAVNTQYF	TGTGCCAGCAGTAACGGCGGGACAGCGGTAAATACGCAGTATTTT
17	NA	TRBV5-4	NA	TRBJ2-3	CASSFGSGRPPTDTQYF	TGTGCCAGCAGCTTCGGCTCAGGGCGTCCTCCCACAGATACGCAGTATTTT
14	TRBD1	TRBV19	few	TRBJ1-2	CASSIGGQIYGYTF	TGTGCCAGTAGTATCGGGGGACAGATCTATGGCTACACCTTC
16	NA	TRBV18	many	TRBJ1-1	CASSPARLDMNTEAFF	TGTGCCAGCTCACCAGCGCGACTTGACATGAACACTGAAGCTTTCTTT
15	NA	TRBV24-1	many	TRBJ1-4	CATSDPTTGGEKLFF	TGTGCCACCAGTGATCCTACAACAGGAGGCGAAAAACTGTTTTTT
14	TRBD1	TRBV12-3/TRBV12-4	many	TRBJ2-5	CASSKRQGAETQYF	TGTGCCAGCAGCAAGAGACAGGGGGCTGAGACCCAGTACTTC
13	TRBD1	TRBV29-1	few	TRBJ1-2	CSVRTGDNYGYTF	TGCAGCGTTCGGACAGGAGATAACTATGGCTACACCTTC
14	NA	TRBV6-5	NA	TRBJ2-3	CASSYSLALDTQYF	TGTGCCAGCAGTTACTCTCTAGCGCTCGATACGCAGTATTTT
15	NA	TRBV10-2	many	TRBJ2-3	CATLSWRGSTDTQYF	TGCGCCACCTTAAGTTGGCGGGGTAGCACAGATACGCAGTATTTT
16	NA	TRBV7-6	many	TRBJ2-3	CASSHRLSGGTDTQYF	TGTGCCAGCAGCCACCGGTTAAGCGGAGGCACAGATACGCAGTATTTT
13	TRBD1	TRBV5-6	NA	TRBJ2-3	CASGTARTDTQYF	TGTGCCAGCGGGACAGCCCGCACAGATACGCAGTATTTT
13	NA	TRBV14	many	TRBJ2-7	CASSQGQAVGQYF	TGTGCCAGCAGCCAAGGCCAGGCGGTGGGGCAGTACTTC